Listed here are 27 T cell receptor beta chains from one sample, sequenced in a study of blood T cell repertoires in COVID-19. Sequencing used immunoSEQ multiplex PCR; TCRdb keeps in-frame clones, though not all of them. Of roughly 100,000 clones detected, 81% appear once; the ten largest clones hold under 5%. Input material: peripheral blood. The origin of the receptors is a man of 80 years or more with COVID-19, enrolled during active disease.

The genes are TRBV2 and TRBJ2-1, with a possible D match to TRBD2 (5 bases). Germline CDR1 is SNHLY and CDR2 is FYNNEI. V dropped 6 bases and J dropped 4 bases, with 10 bases sitting between them. This CDR3 comprises 13 residues. The CDR3 spells CASSSGIYNEQFF. The CDR3 DNA reads as TGTGCCAGCAGCTCCGGGATTTACAATGAGCAGTTCTTC.

V is TRBV21-1 and J is TRBJ2-1; TRBD1 was called by the table and not checked on the DNA. TRBV21-1 is a pseudogene. The CDR3 has 16 amino acids. CDR3 nucleotide sequence: TGTGCCAGCAGCCCCACCTCCAGGGGATATAGGAATGAGCAGTTCTTC. Residues: CASSPTSRGYRNEQFF.

The rearrangement joins TRBV10-3 to TRBJ2-1, with 12 bases aligning to TRBD2. Per germline, CDR1 ENHRY and CDR2 SYGVKD. The CDR3 totals 16 residues. V lost 4 bases and J lost 0; bases outside the gene matches: 1. CDR3 in amino acids: CAISATSGSSYNEQFF. The CDR3 nucleotides are TGTGCCATCAGTGCGACTAGCGGGAGCTCCTACAATGAGCAGTTCTTC.

The sample holds one count of this clone. This rearrangement joins TRBV19 to TRBJ1-2; D not certain. The CDR3 is 16 residues long. Germline CDR1 reads LNHDA; CDR2 reads SQIVND (reference sequence). V dropped 2 bases and J dropped 0 bases, with 13 bases sitting between them. CDR3 residues: CASSIPRRGPNYGYTF. CDR3 coding DNA: TGTGCCAGTAGTATACCCCGGAGAGGCCCTAACTATGGCTACACCTTC.

The chain recombines TRBV30 with TRBJ1-1; D gene unclear. The V end was cut by 2 bases, the J end by 4 bases, with 11 bases between. This CDR3 region has 13 residues. Germline CDR1 and CDR2: GTSNPN and SVGIG (reference sequence). CDR3 coding DNA: TGTGCCTGGAGTCGTCAACCCGGCACTGAAGCTTTCTTT. This codes for CAWSRQPGTEAFF.

This clone was counted a few times. The chain recombines TRBV13 with TRBJ2-1, with D possibly matching TRBD2 (6 bases). This CDR3 is 14 amino acids long. In germline, CDR1 is PRHDT, CDR2 FYEKMQ (reference sequence). The V gene lost 4 bases and the J gene lost 4 bases, with 11 bases spanning the gap. CDR3 DNA sequence: TGTGCCAGCAGCTACACTAGCACGTACAATGAGCAGTTCTTC. Its translation is CASSYTSTYNEQFF. Together with reference TRBV13 and TRBJ2-1, the CDR3 gives the full variable domain: AAGVIQSPRHLIKEKRETATLKCYPIPRHDTVYWYQQGPGQDPQFLISFYEKMQSDKGSIPDRFSAQQFSDYHSELNMSSLELGDSALYFCASSYTSTYNEQFFGPGTRLTVL.

The chain couples TRBV19 to TRBJ1-6; D gene uncertain. V was shortened by 2 bases and J by 4 bases, with 6 bases between the two germline ends. The CDR3 totals 14 residues. Germline CDR1 LNHDA, CDR2 SQIVND (reference sequence). The CDR3 here is CASSISRYNSPLHF. The CDR3 DNA follows: TGTGCCAGTAGTATATCCAGGTATAATTCACCCCTCCACTTT.

CDR3 sequence reads: CASSITVVSYNEQFF. For the CDR3, the DNA is TGTGCCAGTAGTATAACGGTAGTCTCCTACAATGAGCAGTTCTTC. V and J are TRBV19 and TRBJ2-1, with no clear D. Trimming pared 2 bases from V and 0 bases from J, leaving 8 bases between. Germline loops: CDR1 LNHDA, CDR2 SQIVND (reference sequence). The CDR3 has 15 amino acids.

This chain uses TRBV6-2 or TRBV6-3 with TRBJ1-2; D unresolved. The CDR3 is made up of 15 amino acids. V was cut by 4 bases and J by 8 bases, with 20 bases left in between. CDR1 is MNHEY, CDR2 SVGEGT, per germline. This chain's CDR3 is CASSLEGAARRGYTF. The CDR3 DNA follows: TGTGCCAGCAGTTTAGAAGGAGCAGCGCGGCGAGGCTACACCTTC.

This clone occurred once. Other DNA sequences within the sample encode an identical CDR3. The chain is built from TRBV5-5 and TRBJ1-1; D may be TRBD1 (5 bases). V was trimmed by 0 bases and J by 1 base, leaving 7 bases between them. The CDR3 spans 14 residues. Germline V lookup: CDR1 SGHKS, CDR2 YYEKEE (reference sequence). CDR3: CASSLGQKNTEAFF. CDR3 DNA: TGTGCCAGCAGCTTGGGACAGAAGAACACTGAAGCTTTCTTT.

This clone was detected a few times. The rearrangement joins TRBV19 to TRBJ1-1, with a possible D match to TRBD1 (6 bases). This CDR3 is built from 13 residues. Trimming removed 6 bases at V and 5 bases at J, with 13 bases between. Germline V gene lookup returns CDR1 LNHDA and CDR2 SQIVND (reference sequence). In nucleotides, the CDR3 is TGTGCCAGTAGCCAGGGGCGGGCAACTGAAGCTTTCTTT. Residues: CASSQGRATEAFF.

This chain joins TRBV12-3 or TRBV12-4 and TRBJ1-2, with a weak D call TRBD1 (6 bases). V dropped 4 bases and J dropped 4 bases, with 10 bases sitting between them. The CDR3 runs 13 residues. Here the CDR3 reads CASSSPGVYGYTF. CDR3 nucleotide sequence: TGTGCCAGCAGTTCCCCAGGGGTCTATGGCTACACCTTC.

This chain joins TRBV19 and TRBJ2-5, with D unresolved. Trimming pared 3 bases from V and 3 bases from J, leaving 8 bases between. Germline V lookup: CDR1 LNHDA, CDR2 SQIVND (reference sequence). The CDR3 has 13 residues. This CDR3 is CASSMRLEETQYF. CDR3 DNA: TGTGCCAGTAGTATGCGCCTAGAAGAGACCCAGTACTTC.

The V gene is TRBV9, the J gene TRBJ1-2; D ambiguous. V lost 0 bases to trimming and J lost 5 bases, with 11 bases between them. Germline V gives CDR1 SGDLS, CDR2 YYNGEE. The CDR3 spans 14 residues. In DNA form, the CDR3 reads TGTGCCAGCAGCGTAGGTCCCCAAATTTATGGCTACACCTTC. Translating gives CASSVGPQIYGYTF.

The chain recombines TRBV19 with TRBJ2-5; 9 positions agree with TRBD1. The CDR3 is 16 amino acids. Per the germline V gene, CDR1 is LNHDA and CDR2 is SQIVND (reference sequence). The trim removed 0 bases at V and 4 bases at J, leaving 6 bases unmatched. Written as DNA, the CDR3 is TGTGCCAGTAGTATAGATCTGACAGGGGGAAGAGAGACCCAGTACTTC. Translating it yields CASSIDLTGGRETQYF.

The chain combines TRBV24-1 with TRBJ2-2; 7 nucleotides agree with TRBD1. The V gene end was trimmed by 4 bases and the J gene end by 4 bases; junction bases not matched to a gene: 5. This CDR3 contains 15 residues. Germline V CDR1 and CDR2: KGHDR, SFDVKD. The CDR3, as DNA: TGTGCCACCAGTGACCCGGGACAGCTCACCGGGGAGCTGTTTTTT. Amino acid sequence: CATSDPGQLTGELFF.

The V call is TRBV7-8, the J call TRBJ1-2, with D hard to call. Germline CDR1 reads SGHVS; CDR2 reads FQNEAQ. V lost 4 bases and J 8 bases, leaving 11 bases between the germline ends. The CDR3 spans 12 residues. The CDR3 DNA follows: TGTGCCAGCAGCTCGGCCCGGGGAGGCTACACCTTC. Its protein product is CASSSARGGYTF.

V and J are TRBV5-8 and TRBJ2-1; 7 bases match TRBD2. Trimming cost V 4 bases and J 15 bases; bases outside gene matches: 13. The CDR3 loop spans 13 amino acids. CDR1 is SGHTS, CDR2 YDEGEE, per germline. The CDR3: CASSLDWGGLAFF. DNA of the CDR3: TGTGCCAGCAGCCTCGATTGGGGGGGTCTGGCGTTCTTC.

The rearrangement uses TRBV19 and TRBJ1-4; D possibly corresponds to TRBD1 (5 bases). V lost 10 bases, J lost 4 bases, and 13 bases lay in between. The CDR3 extends over 13 amino acids. Germline V gene lookup returns CDR1 LNHDA and CDR2 SQIVND (reference sequence). The CDR3, as DNA: TGTGCCACCCGACAGAAGGGTAATGAAAAACTGTTTTTT. Residues: CATRQKGNEKLFF.

The genes are TRBV2 and TRBJ2-3, with a tentative D call TRBD1 (5 bases). CDR1 and CDR2 (germline): SNHLY, FYNNEI. V lost 7 bases to trimming and J lost 2 bases, with 13 bases between them. CDR3 length: 14 residues. CDR3 sequence reads: CASTATVTTDTQYF. The DNA for the CDR3 is TGTGCCAGCACGGCGACAGTTACCACAGATACGCAGTATTTT.

The V gene is TRBV9, the J gene TRBJ2-1, with TRBD1 matching 7 bases. The CDR3 has 17 residues. Germline assignment: CDR1 SGDLS and CDR2 YYNGEE. The junction had 15 bases not matched to a gene; V was cut back by 1 base and J by 8 bases. The CDR3 coding sequence is TGTGCCAGCAGCGTACACCCGGGACAGCCATCCCCACATGAGCAGTTCTTC. This encodes CASSVHPGQPSPHEQFF.

The chain couples TRBV6-5 to TRBJ2-7; 7 positions match TRBD1. This CDR3 is built from 15 residues. V lost 9 bases to trimming and J lost 0 bases; unmatched junction nucleotides: 11. CDR1 is MNHEY, CDR2 SVGAGI, per germline. This CDR3 reads CASLGGGRSSYEQYF. The CDR3, as DNA: TGTGCCAGTCTAGGGGGCGGCCGAAGCTCCTACGAGCAGTACTTC.

The CDR3 loop is CASSLDGTPNYGYTF. In DNA form, the CDR3 reads TGTGCCAGCAGCTTAGATGGGACACCCAACTATGGCTACACCTTC. The rearrangement joins TRBV11-2 to TRBJ1-2; weak D call: TRBD1 (6 bases). The length of the CDR3 is 15 residues. The ends were cut back, 0 bases at V and 2 bases at J, with 10 bases in the middle. Germline V lookup: CDR1 SGHAT, CDR2 FQNNGV.

This sequence joins TRBV11-2 and TRBJ2-7, with 8 nucleotides matching TRBD1. The CDR3 loop spans 14 amino acids. V trimming: 0 bases; J trimming: 5 bases; junction bases outside the gene matches: 3. The germline V gene encodes CDR1 SGHAT and CDR2 FQNNGV. The CDR3 loop reads CASSLDAGGHEQYF. CDR3 in DNA: TGTGCCAGCAGCTTAGACGCAGGGGGCCACGAGCAGTACTTC.

J is TRBJ1-1 and V is TRBV9, with 9 bases matching TRBD1. Germline CDR1 is SGDLS and CDR2 is YYNGEE. There are 15 residues in the CDR3. V dropped 3 bases and J dropped 5; count of bases not matched to a gene: 8. Here the CDR3 DNA reads TGTGCCAGCAGCGGAGAGGGACAGGGTTTGACTGAAGCTTTCTTT. Residues: CASSGEGQGLTEAFF. The full variable domain, completed using reference TRBV9 and TRBJ1-1, is DSGVTQTPKHLITATGQRVTLRCSPRSGDLSVYWYQQSLDQGLQFLIQYYNGEERAKGNILERFSAQQFPDLHSELNLSSLELGDSALYFCASSGEGQGLTEAFFGQGTRLTVV.

CDR3 sequence reads: CASSFFNRGRGNTIYF. CDR3 coding DNA: TGTGCCAGCAGCTTTTTCAACAGGGGGCGAGGAAACACCATATATTTT. V usage is TRBV7-2 and J usage is TRBJ1-3; 9 bases agree with TRBD1. CDR1 SGHTA and CDR2 FQGNSA come from the germline V gene. The CDR3 has 16 amino acids. V shed 3 bases, J shed 4 bases, and the junction held 7 bases outside the gene matches.

The gene calls are TRBV5-1 and TRBJ1-2; 7 bases are a match to TRBD1. Losses at the gene ends were 0 bases for V and 1 base for J; bases not matched to a gene: 9. Germline CDR1 SGHRS, CDR2 YFSETQ. CDR3 length equals 17 residues. CDR3 DNA sequence: TGCGCCAGCAGCTTGGGCCTGGGACAGATCCTTAACTATGGCTACACCTTC. Encoded protein: CASSLGLGQILNYGYTF.